This entry features one TCR beta chain sequence. As yet, its antigen is unknown. Treatment denoted: approximately 10-day PBMC culture with coronavirus spike peptide pools or control peptides (ViraFEST assay). Positive tests by PCR, dated March to December 2020, predated US Alpha, Beta and Delta variants. Negative selection separated CD4+ T cells from approximately ten-day cultures. The data stem from a study of vaccination and CD4 T cells after COVID-19. The wider study: Culture controls were given either a CEFX pool, an HIV-1 Nef pool, or no peptide. Points from the study as a whole: Median SARS-CoV-2-reactive clonotype numbers rose nonsignificantly, about 20 to 38.

The Oncomine TCR Beta short-read assay sequenced DNA from cultured CD4+ T cells. Each CDR3 protein gets one entry after TCRdb re-called the PCR reads with MiXCR. The table shows fewer than 3,500 distinct CDR3 sequences, with approximately 33% occurring only once. This receptor was identified in a human donor who had recovered from COVID-19. Material for sequencing was CD4+ T cells from blood, cultured in vitro.

CDR3 nucleotides: TGTGCCAGTACCCCCCACCCCGGGACAGGGGCTAATGAAGCTTTCTTT. The encoded protein is CASTPHPGTGANEAFF. This chain links TRBV19 with TRBJ1-1; 10 nucleotides agree with TRBD1. The trim removed 7 bases at V and 7 bases at J, leaving 15 bases unmatched. The CDR3 totals 16 residues. Germline V gene data show CDR1 as LNHDA and CDR2 as SQIVND (reference sequence).